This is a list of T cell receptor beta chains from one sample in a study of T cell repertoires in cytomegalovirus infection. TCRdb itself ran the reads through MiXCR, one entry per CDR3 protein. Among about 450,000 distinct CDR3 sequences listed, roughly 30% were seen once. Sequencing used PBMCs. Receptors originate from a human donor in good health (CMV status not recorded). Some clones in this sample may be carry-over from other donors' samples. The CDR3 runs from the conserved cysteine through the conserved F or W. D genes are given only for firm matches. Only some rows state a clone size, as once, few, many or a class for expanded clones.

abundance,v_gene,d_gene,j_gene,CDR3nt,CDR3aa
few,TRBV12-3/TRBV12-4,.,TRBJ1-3,TGTGCCAGCAGTTTGAACACCATATATTTT,CASSLNTIYF
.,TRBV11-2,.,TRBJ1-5,TGTGCCAGCAGCTTAGATGCCCTCGGGCCCCAGCATTTT,CASSLDALGPQHF
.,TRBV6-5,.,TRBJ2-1,TGTGCCAGCAGGACAGGTCGGCACTCCTACAATGAGCAGTTCTTC,CASRTGRHSYNEQFF
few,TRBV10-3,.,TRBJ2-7,TGTGCCATCAGTGAATTCACGCGACGGACTTCCCCCTACGAGCAGTACTTC,CAISEFTRRTSPYEQYF
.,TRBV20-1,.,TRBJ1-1,TGCAGTGTTAACCGGGGCTACACTGAAGCTTTCTTT,CSVNRGYTEAFF
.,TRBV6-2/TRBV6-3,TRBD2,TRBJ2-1,TGTGCCAGCAGTCCTTACAGTGGGACTAGCGGACCTCGTGAGCAGTTCTTC,CASSPYSGTSGPREQFF
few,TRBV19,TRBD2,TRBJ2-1,TGTGCCAGTAGTAATCTAGCGGGGGGTTACAATGAGCAGTTCTTC,CASSNLAGGYNEQFF
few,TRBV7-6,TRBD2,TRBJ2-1,TGTGCCAGCAGCTTATCTAGCGGGGCGTACAATGAGCAGTTCTTC,CASSLSSGAYNEQFF
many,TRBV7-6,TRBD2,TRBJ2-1,TGTGCCAGCAGCTTAGAGGGGCGGGGGGGCATCAATGAGCAGTTCTTC,CASSLEGRGGINEQFF
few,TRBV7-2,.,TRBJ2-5,TGTGCCAGCAGCCCGGGACTGGACTTGGAGACCCAGTACTTC,CASSPGLDLETQYF
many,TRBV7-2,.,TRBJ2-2,TGTGCCAGCAGTTCGAGACCCCTACCCGGTCCCGGGGAGCTGTTTTTT,CASSSRPLPGPGELFF
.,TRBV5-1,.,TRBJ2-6,TGCGCCAGCAGCGAGGGACTCCTATCTGGGGCCAACGTCCTGACTTTC,CASSEGLLSGANVLTF
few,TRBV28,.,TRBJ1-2,TGTGCCAGCAACGCGGGGCCTAACTATGGCTACACCTTC,CASNAGPNYGYTF
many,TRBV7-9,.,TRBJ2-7,TGTGCCAGCAGCTCCAGCCCCTCAATCACCTACGAGCAGTACTTC,CASSSSPSITYEQYF
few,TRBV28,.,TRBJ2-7,TGTGCCAGCAGTTCTTACGGTTTTTCCTACGAGCAGTACTTC,CASSSYGFSYEQYF
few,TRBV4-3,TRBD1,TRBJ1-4,TGCGCCAGCAGCCAAGGGACAGGGAGGGGTAATGAAAAACTGTTTTTT,CASSQGTGRGNEKLFF
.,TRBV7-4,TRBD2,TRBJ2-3,TGTGCCAGCAGCTTAAAAGGTTCGGGGGGGTTTGTTTCATGGATACGAGGTACGCAGTATTTT,CASSLKGSGGFVSWIRGTQYF
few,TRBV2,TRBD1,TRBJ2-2,TGTGCCAGCAGGGGACAGGGAAGGTCCGGGGAGCTGTTTTTT,CASRGQGRSGELFF
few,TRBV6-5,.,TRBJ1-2,TGTGCCAGCAGTTCAGCAGGGGTGGGCTATGGCTACACCTTC,CASSSAGVGYGYTF
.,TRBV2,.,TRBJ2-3,TGTGCCAGCAGCGAATCTATGGCGGATACGCAGTATTTT,CASSESMADTQYF
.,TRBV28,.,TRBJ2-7,TGTGCCAGCAGTCCCGACTGGGAGCAGTACTTC,CASSPDWEQYF
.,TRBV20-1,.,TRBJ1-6,TGCAGTGCTAGCGCCCTGGGTGATTCACCCCTCCACTTT,CSASALGDSPLHF
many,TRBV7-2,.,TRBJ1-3,TGTGCCAGCAGGCCCTTTGGGAGCTACATTTCTGGAAACACCATATATTTT,CASRPFGSYISGNTIYF
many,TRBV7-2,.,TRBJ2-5,TGTGCCAGCAGCTTAGTGGGGACCCAGTACTTC,CASSLVGTQYF
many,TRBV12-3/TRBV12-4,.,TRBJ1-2,TGTGCCAGCAGTTTAACGCGATCCGCTAACTATGGCTACACCTTC,CASSLTRSANYGYTF
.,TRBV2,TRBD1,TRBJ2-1,TGTGCCAGCAGCGCAGGGGGTGCGTCCTACAATGAGCAGTTCTTC,CASSAGGASYNEQFF
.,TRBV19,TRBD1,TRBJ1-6,TGTGCCACCGCCCCGACAGGGGGTAATAATTCACCCCTCCACTTT,CATAPTGGNNSPLHF
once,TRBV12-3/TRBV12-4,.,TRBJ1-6,TGTGCCAGCAGTTCGGGACCGATCTATAATTCACCCCTCCACTTT,CASSSGPIYNSPLHF